The text below deals with one T cell receptor beta chain. The antigen is undetermined. The CDR3 runs 15 residues. Germline V CDR1 and CDR2: LGHDT, YNNKEL (reference sequence). Trimming took 0 bases from V and 1 from J, leaving 9 bases between them. These data belong to a study of T-cell memory formation after mild COVID-19. General observations from the study: CM and EM subsets held most contracting CD4+ clones; EMRA held CD8+ ones. Pre-infection memory contained some responding clones, which suggested that cross-reactive memory had joined. Contracting clones from day 15 to 85 showed balanced CD4/CD8; later expanders favored CD4+.

Constant-segment primers were used for 5'RACE, and the resulting TCR alpha and TCR beta cDNA libraries carried sample barcodes and UMIs. TCRdb fed the 5' RACE reads into MiXCR, producing one record per CDR3 protein. The profile shows around 450,000 distinct CDR3 sequences, roughly 26% of them singletons. The clonotype was recovered from an adult woman who had mild COVID-19 (a few samples of this study predate the infection). Cell type and time point are not known. The sequencing sample was made of PBMCs or a T cell subset sorted from them (not recorded which). The gene calls are TRBV3-1 and TRBJ1-2; tentatively, D is TRBD1 (6 bases). The CDR3 loop reads CASSQEPDSNYGYTF. Written as DNA, the CDR3 is TGTGCCAGCAGCCAAGAGCCGGACAGTAACTATGGCTACACCTTC.